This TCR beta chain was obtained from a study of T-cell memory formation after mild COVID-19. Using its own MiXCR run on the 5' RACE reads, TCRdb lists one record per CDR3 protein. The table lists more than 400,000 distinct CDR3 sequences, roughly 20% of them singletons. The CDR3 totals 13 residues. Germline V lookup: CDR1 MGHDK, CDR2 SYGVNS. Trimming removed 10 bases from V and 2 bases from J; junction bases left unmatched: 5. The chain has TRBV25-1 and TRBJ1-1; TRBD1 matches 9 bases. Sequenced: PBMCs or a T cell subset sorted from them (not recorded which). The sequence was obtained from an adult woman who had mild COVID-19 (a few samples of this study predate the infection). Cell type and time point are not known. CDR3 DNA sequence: TGTGCCACCGCGGGACAGGGTAACACTGAAGCTTTCTTT. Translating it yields CATAGQGNTEAFF.